These 12 T cell receptor beta chains came from one sample sequenced in a study of blood T cell repertoires in COVID-19 (TCRdb year 2020). The library was generated by the immunoSEQ multiplex PCR assay. TCRdb obtained this table from immuneACCESS and retained in-frame rearrangements with V and J assigned. These tables miss some clones; where compared with another copy, unresolved V genes account for less than half of the shortfall, and the remainder is unexplained. The sample table records roughly 250,000 clones; approximately 79% of these occur just once. Under 4.5% of the sample belongs to the ten largest clones. Material for sequencing was peripheral blood. The receptors come from a woman between 35 and 50 years old with active or convalescent COVID-19.

This sequence joins TRBV4-1 and TRBJ2-3; 8 nucleotides line up with TRBD1. The length of the CDR3 is 18 residues. V lost 0 bases to trimming and J lost 0 bases; unmatched junction nucleotides: 8. Germline values: CDR1 MGHRA, CDR2 YSYEKL. This CDR3 reads CASSQEGRGRPSTDTQYF. CDR3 DNA: TGCGCCAGCAGCCAAGAAGGCAGGGGGCGACCTAGCACAGATACGCAGTATTTT.

The V gene is TRBV28, the J gene TRBJ1-6, with TRBD1 identical over 9 bases. The CDR3 extends over 14 amino acids. Per the germline V gene, CDR1 is MDHEN and CDR2 is SYDVKM. J was trimmed by 12 bases and V by 7 bases; bases with no gene match: 10. The CDR3 nucleotides are TGTGCCAGCACCTCCGGGACAGGGCTGCAACCCCTCCACTTT. It encodes CASTSGTGLQPLHF.

This clone appeared a single time. This sample also contains other DNA sequences that code for the same CDR3. V usage is TRBV2 and J usage is TRBJ1-3, with TRBD1 matching over 7 bases. This CDR3 is 15 amino acids long. The germline V gene has CDR1 SNHLY and CDR2 FYNNEI. With 4 bases clipped from V and 1 base from J, the junction kept 4 bases outside the gene matches. CDR3 in DNA: TGTGCCAGCAGTGCTTACAGGGGTTCTGGAAACACCATATATTTT. As protein: CASSAYRGSGNTIYF. Variable domain in full (rest from reference TRBV2 and TRBJ1-3): EPEVTQTPSHQVTQMGQEVILRCVPISNHLYFYWYRQILGQKVEFLVSFYNNEISEKSEIFDDQFSVERPDGSNFTLKIRSTKLEDSAMYFCASSAYRGSGNTIYFGEGSWLTVV.

This clone was observed a few times. CDR3 amino acids: CASSSGGTAPDTQYF. The CDR3, as DNA: TGTGCCAGCTCATCCGGGGGAACAGCCCCAGATACGCAGTATTTT. This chain uses TRBV18 with TRBJ2-3; a possible D gene is TRBD2 (6 bases). The germline V gene encodes CDR1 KGHSH and CDR2 LQKENI. V was pared by 5 bases and J by 4 bases, with 16 bases between. CDR3 size: 15 residues. The whole variable domain, filled in from reference TRBV18 and TRBJ2-3, reads NAGVMQNPRHLVRRRGQEARLRCSPMKGHSHVYWYRQLPEEGLKFMVYLQKENIIDESGMPKERFSAEFPKEGPSILRIQQVVRGDSAAYFCASSSGGTAPDTQYFGPGTRLTVL.

This chain joins TRBV7-3 and TRBJ2-1; 11 bases match TRBD2. This CDR3 is 15 amino acids long. V was clipped by 5 bases and J by 7 bases; unmatched bases: 7. CDR1 and CDR2 from the germline V gene are SGHTA and FQGTGA. The CDR3 region has the DNA TGTGCCAGCAGCCGACTAGCGGGGAGTCTTAATGAGCAGTTCTTC. It yields the protein CASSRLAGSLNEQFF.

J is TRBJ2-3 and V is TRBV1; the DNA was not compared with TRBD2, the D call given in the table. TRBV1 is annotated as a pseudogene. The CDR3 runs 19 residues. The CDR3 bases are TGCACCAGCAGCTATGCCAAATTACTAGCGGGAAGTAGCACAGATACGCAGTATTTT. It translates to CTSSYAKLLAGSSTDTQYF.

The CDR3 DNA reads TGTGCCAGCAGTTACTCGCGCAGGACAAATTCACCCCTCCACTTT. Protein sequence: CASSYSRRTNSPLHF. The chain joins TRBV6-5 to TRBJ1-6; D perhaps matches TRBD1 (5 bases). V was pared by 0 bases and J by 7 bases, with 10 bases between. This CDR3 contains 15 residues. CDR1 and CDR2 from the germline V gene are MNHEY and SVGAGI.

V is TRBV19 and J is TRBJ1-2; tentative D call: TRBD1 (5 bases). The germline CDR1 and CDR2 sequences are LNHDA and SQIVND (reference sequence). With 1 base removed from V and 2 bases from J, the gap between germline ends came to 11 bases. This CDR3 contains 15 residues. CDR3 nucleotide sequence: TGTGCCAGTAGTATAGCCGGGGCGGGAAACTATGGCTACACCTTC. Protein: CASSIAGAGNYGYTF.

The chain joins TRBV3-1 (or the pseudogene TRBV3-2) to TRBJ1-6; 9 positions match TRBD1. The V and J ends lost 6 bases and 3 bases, in that order; junction bases with no gene match: 6. The CDR3 loop spans 16 amino acids. Germline V gene data show CDR1 as LGHDT and CDR2 as YNNKEL (reference sequence). DNA for the CDR3: TGTGCCAGCAGGGTCGACAGGGGGAACTATAATTCACCCCTCCACTTT. Translated: CASRVDRGNYNSPLHF.

The genes are TRBV28 and TRBJ1-4; 10 nucleotides agree with TRBD1. J was trimmed by 6 bases and V by 8 bases; bases with no gene match: 9. Germline V CDR1 and CDR2: MDHEN, SYDVKM. The CDR3 contains 15 residues. The CDR3 region has the DNA TGTGCCAGCTCAAGGCCAGGGACAGGGGATGAAAAACTGTTTTTT. Translation gives CASSRPGTGDEKLFF.

V gene TRBV28 combines with J gene TRBJ2-1; D is uncertain. The CDR3 is 14 residues long. Trimming stripped 5 bases from V and 8 bases from J, with 16 bases between. Germline CDR1 reads MDHEN; CDR2 reads SYDVKM. The CDR3 loop reads CASSPSTLTDEQFF. The CDR3 bases are TGTGCCAGCAGTCCAAGTACTCTAACCGATGAGCAGTTCTTC.

The chain employs TRBV5-1 and TRBJ1-2, with D maybe TRBD1 (6 bases). Trimming removed 2 bases at V and 4 bases at J, with 12 bases between. The CDR3 covers 14 residues. CDR1 SGHRS and CDR2 YFSETQ come from the germline V gene. The CDR3: CASSFGGPSYGYTF. The CDR3 DNA reads TGCGCCAGCAGCTTTGGGGGCCCCTCCTATGGCTACACCTTC. Full variable domain (missing parts from reference TRBV5-1 and TRBJ1-2): KAGVTQTPRYLIKTRGQQVTLSCSPISGHRSVSWYQQTPGQGLQFLFEYFSETQRNKGNFPGRFSGRQFSNSRSEMNVSTLELGDSALYLCASSFGGPSYGYTFGSGTRLTVV.